What follows are 8 T cell receptor beta chains derived from one specimen sequenced in a study of blood T cell repertoires in COVID-19. The data were produced by immunoSEQ multiplex PCR, yet TCRdb's version contains in-frame clones alone and is incomplete. Of about 56,000 clones listed, 89% were seen once; the top ten hold roughly 43%. Input material: peripheral blood. These receptors all stem from a woman aged 60 to 75 with COVID-19, enrolled during active disease.

CDR3 loop: CASSGGGAWDEQFF. DNA of the CDR3: TGCGCCAGCAGCGGCGGGGGGGCCTGGGATGAGCAGTTCTTC. The chain has TRBV4-1 and TRBJ2-1; TRBD2 aligns across 9 bases. The CDR3 has 14 amino acids. Germline CDR1 reads MGHRA; CDR2 reads YSYEKL. Trimming removed 5 bases from V and 8 bases from J; junction bases left unmatched: 7.

V is TRBV19 and J is TRBJ1-2; 8 bases map to TRBD1. Germline V gene data show CDR1 as LNHDA and CDR2 as SQIVND (reference sequence). This CDR3 has 14 amino acids. Losses at the gene ends were 6 bases for V and 7 bases for J; bases not matched to a gene: 10. The CDR3 here is CASSRQGFMVGYTF. CDR3 DNA: TGTGCCAGTAGCCGACAGGGGTTTATGGTTGGCTACACCTTC.

This clone showed up just once. The V call is TRBV6-5, the J call TRBJ2-1, with a weak D call TRBD2 (6 bases). Trimming left V 2 bases short and J 6 bases short, with 14 bases between. Germline loops: CDR1 MNHEY, CDR2 SVGAGI. The CDR3 sequence is 15 residues long. This CDR3 reads CASSYVVGGVNEQFF. CDR3 in DNA: TGTGCCAGCAGTTACGTAGTGGGGGGAGTCAATGAGCAGTTCTTC.

Turning to this clone: At one end, the junction sequence differs from germline, possibly due to a read error. V gene TRBV7-2 combines with J gene TRBJ2-7, with 9 bases matching TRBD2. This CDR3 has 18 residues. From germline, CDR1 is SGHTA and CDR2 FQGNSA. The CDR3 DNA is TGTGCTAGCAGCTTAGGCGGTAGCGGGAGTTCGAGCTCCTACGAGCAGTACTTC. It yields the protein CASSLGGSGSSSSYEQYF.

The chain uses TRBV5-8 and TRBJ2-3; perhaps TRBD2 as D (6 bases). The CDR3 consists of 15 residues. V shed 4 bases and J shed 2 bases, with 14 bases lying between them. Germline V CDR1 and CDR2: SGHTS, YDEGEE. CDR3: CASSPGGGTTDTQYF. The DNA for the CDR3 is TGTGCCAGCAGCCCCGGTGGCGGGACCACAGATACGCAGTATTTT.

This clone was detected a few times. The chain uses TRBV10-2 and TRBJ1-6, with no clear D. The CDR3 contains 12 residues. V lost 3 bases to trimming and J lost 14 bases, with 11 bases between them. The germline V gene has CDR1 WSHSY and CDR2 SAAADI. CDR3 in amino acids: CASSDFPRTLHF. DNA for the CDR3: TGCGCCAGCAGTGACTTCCCCAGGACCCTCCACTTT.

The rearrangement joins TRBV4-1 to TRBJ2-6; D might be TRBD1 (6 bases). The germline V gene has CDR1 MGHRA and CDR2 YSYEKL. Trimming took off 0 bases at V and 6 bases at J, with 18 bases between the two ends. This CDR3 is built from 18 residues. CDR3 in DNA: TGCGCCAGCAGCCAAGAGCCTATCAGGGGATTCATGGCCAACGTCCTGACTTTC. This sequence encodes CASSQEPIRGFMANVLTF.

The genes are TRBV3-1 (or the pseudogene TRBV3-2) and TRBJ1-4; 9 nucleotides line up with TRBD1. The germline gives CDR1 LGHDT, CDR2 YNNKEL (reference sequence). Losses at the gene ends were 4 bases for V and 5 bases for J; bases not matched to a gene: 11. The CDR3 runs 17 residues. The CDR3 nucleotides are TGTGCCAGCAGCCTAAATGGGCTGGGGACAGGGAATGAAAAACTGTTTTTT. It specifies CASSLNGLGTGNEKLFF.